Below, 27 T cell receptor beta chains from the same sample are listed, as sequenced in a study of blood T cell repertoires in COVID-19. TCRdb's copy holds only in-frame clones and misses some; the assay was immunoSEQ multiplex PCR. Altogether 130,000 or so clones are present, approximately 86% being singletons, with the ten largest covering around 10%. Sequencing was carried out using peripheral blood. These TCRs come from a woman in her 70s with COVID-19, enrolled during active disease.

The chain employs TRBV15 and TRBJ2-3; D gene unclear. Trimming shortened V by 3 bases and J by 0 bases, and 4 bases separated the two germline ends. Germline CDR1 LNHNV, CDR2 YYDKDF (reference sequence). The CDR3 totals 13 residues. The chain's CDR3 is CATSRTSTDTQYF. The CDR3 DNA reads as TGTGCCACCAGCAGGACTAGCACAGATACGCAGTATTTT.

The CDR3 DNA sequence: TGTGCCAGCAGTTCGGTCGGGGGGGCCCTCACCGGGGAGCTGTTTTTT. Its translation is CASSSVGGALTGELFF. The chain carries TRBV28 and TRBJ2-2, with 8 bases fitting TRBD2. CDR3 length: 16 residues. In germline, CDR1 is MDHEN, CDR2 SYDVKM. Losses at the gene ends were 4 bases for V and 4 bases for J; bases not matched to a gene: 8.

This clone was recorded a few times. The chain uses TRBV2 and TRBJ2-2; D is ambiguous. The CDR3 is 14 residues long. V lost 7 bases and J lost 2, with 11 bases in between. CDR1 and CDR2 (germline): SNHLY, FYNNEI. In DNA form, the CDR3 reads TGTGCCAGCAAAAGCGACGGAAACACCGGGGAGCTGTTTTTT. Amino acids: CASKSDGNTGELFF. The full variable domain, in which reference TRBV2 and TRBJ2-2 provide the parts outside the CDR3, is EPEVTQTPSHQVTQMGQEVILRCVPISNHLYFYWYRQILGQKVEFLVSFYNNEISEKSEIFDDQFSVERPDGSNFTLKIRSTKLEDSAMYFCASKSDGNTGELFFGEGSRLTVL.

The chain has TRBV20-1 and TRBJ2-7, with 8 bases aligning to TRBD1. The CDR3 is 11 amino acids. Germline values: CDR1 DFQATT, CDR2 SNEGSKA (reference sequence). V shed 3 bases and J 7 bases; nucleotides not matched to a gene: 2. CDR3 in amino acids: CSASRQGEQYF. The CDR3 nucleotides read TGCAGTGCTAGTAGACAGGGGGAGCAGTACTTC.

This rearrangement joins TRBV9 to TRBJ1-4, with no clear D. This CDR3 has 11 amino acids. The V and J ends lost 3 bases and 8 bases respectively, with 5 bases between them. Germline CDR1 is SGDLS and CDR2 is YYNGEE. Here the CDR3 DNA reads TGTGCCAGCAGCGCGGGGGAAAAACTGTTTTTT. Its translation: CASSAGEKLFF.

The V gene is TRBV3-1 (or the pseudogene TRBV3-2), the J gene TRBJ2-1; the match to TRBD2 covers 10 bases. CDR1 is LGHDT, CDR2 YNNKEL, per germline (reference sequence). The CDR3 has 16 residues. Unmatched junction bases numbered 7, after V lost 2 bases and J lost 6 bases. Written as DNA, the CDR3 is TGTGCCAGCAGCCAAATGGTCCCTAGCGGGGGCAATGAGCAGTTCTTC. It translates to CASSQMVPSGGNEQFF.

The rearrangement joins TRBV29-1 to TRBJ2-3, with D tentatively TRBD1 (6 bases). The germline V and J ends were trimmed by 1 base and 3 bases, with 14 bases remaining between them. The CDR3 contains 15 residues. Per germline, CDR1 SQVTM and CDR2 ANQGSEA. CDR3 sequence: CSVEAQGLSTDTQYF. The CDR3 DNA sequence: TGCAGCGTTGAAGCTCAGGGGCTAAGTACAGATACGCAGTATTTT.

V gene TRBV28 combines with J gene TRBJ1-1, with D maybe TRBD1 (5 bases). This CDR3 has 16 amino acids. Per the germline V gene, CDR1 is MDHEN and CDR2 is SYDVKM. V was trimmed by 3 bases and J by 0 bases, leaving 14 bases between them. CDR3 sequence (DNA): TGTGCCAGCAGTTTGTTGGGGGGTCGGTTGAACACTGAAGCTTTCTTT. Its protein product is CASSLLGGRLNTEAFF.

The genes are TRBV9 and TRBJ2-7, with 7 bases that match TRBD1. The length of the CDR3 is 15 residues. The germline V gene encodes CDR1 SGDLS and CDR2 YYNGEE. V gave up 3 bases and J gave up 0 bases; unmatched junction bases: 6. The CDR3 sequence: CASSARDSYSYEQYF. The DNA for the CDR3 is TGTGCCAGCAGCGCCAGGGACAGCTACTCCTACGAGCAGTACTTC.

The chain joins TRBV11-2 to TRBJ1-1; 7 bases line up with TRBD1. The CDR3 spans 14 residues. Germline V gene lookup returns CDR1 SGHAT and CDR2 FQNNGV. V lost 6 bases to trimming and J lost 0 bases; unmatched junction nucleotides: 4. The CDR3: CASRSGQMNTEAFF. The DNA of the CDR3 is TGTGCCAGCAGATCGGGACAGATGAACACTGAAGCTTTCTTT.

This clone was observed a handful of times. This chain links TRBV5-1 with TRBJ2-5; 9 bases line up with TRBD2. Trimming cost V 1 base and J 5 bases; bases outside gene matches: 6. The CDR3 contains 15 residues. The germline gives CDR1 SGHRS, CDR2 YFSETQ. This CDR3 reads CASSLMGLASETQYF. The CDR3 DNA reads as TGCGCCAGCAGCTTGATGGGACTAGCCTCTGAGACCCAGTACTTC.

V is TRBV4-1 and J is TRBJ2-1, with 7 bases aligning to TRBD2. This CDR3 has 16 amino acids. Losses at the gene ends were 1 base for V and 4 bases for J; bases not matched to a gene: 7. Germline V gene data show CDR1 as MGHRA and CDR2 as YSYEKL. As DNA, the CDR3 is TGCGCCAGCAGCCAAGTCGGGCTAGCGGATTACAATGAGCAGTTCTTC. Translating it yields CASSQVGLADYNEQFF.

V usage is TRBV7-9 and J usage is TRBJ1-1; D ambiguous. V lost 8 bases and J lost 1, with 17 bases in between. The CDR3 consists of 15 residues. Germline lookup yields CDR1 SEHNR and CDR2 FQNEAQ (reference sequence). Written as DNA, the CDR3 is TGTGCCAGCTCCCGAGGGCAAGGGTGGAACACTGAAGCTTTCTTT. Its translation: CASSRGQGWNTEAFF.

This clone came up once. V is TRBV28 and J is TRBJ2-7; 7 positions match TRBD1. CDR3 length: 13 amino acids. The V and J ends lost 4 bases and 4 bases, in that order; junction bases with no gene match: 4. Germline V gene lookup returns CDR1 MDHEN and CDR2 SYDVKM. CDR3 DNA sequence: TGTGCCAGCAGTTACGACAGGGATTACGAGCAGTACTTC. Protein product: CASSYDRDYEQYF.

There are a few counts of this clone. The chain carries TRBV7-6 and TRBJ2-5; 7 bases align to TRBD2. The CDR3 extends over 16 amino acids. J gave up 3 bases and V 5 bases, and 12 bases lay outside the gene matches. Looked up from germline, CDR1 is SGHVS and CDR2 is FNYEAQ. The chain's CDR3 is CASSQGGAGREETQYF. CDR3 nucleotide sequence: TGTGCCAGCAGCCAGGGTGGAGCGGGGAGAGAAGAGACCCAGTACTTC.

The chain couples TRBV28 to TRBJ1-2; tentative D call: TRBD1 (6 bases). With 3 bases removed from V and 4 bases from J, the gap between germline ends came to 9 bases. This CDR3 comprises 13 residues. Germline V gives CDR1 MDHEN, CDR2 SYDVKM. CDR3 DNA sequence: TGTGCCAGCAGTTTCGACAGGTCCTATGGCTACACCTTC. Translating gives CASSFDRSYGYTF.

J is TRBJ1-4 and V is TRBV28; 7 bases line up with TRBD1. CDR3 size: 17 residues. In germline, CDR1 is MDHEN, CDR2 SYDVKM. V gave up 9 bases and J gave up 0 bases; unmatched junction bases: 13. This CDR3 is CASGQAGGFATNEKLFF. CDR3 DNA sequence: TGTGCCAGTGGACAGGCAGGGGGGTTTGCAACTAATGAAAAACTGTTTTTT.

This clone was observed a few times. At one end the junction does not follow the germline gene, possibly because of a read error. This sequence joins TRBV7-9 and TRBJ2-5; 7 bases fit TRBD1. CDR3 length: 17 amino acids. Germline-derived CDR1 and CDR2 are SEHNR and FQNEAQ (reference sequence). CDR3: CASSLATGTATQQTQYF. DNA for the CDR3: TGTGCCAGCAGCTTAGCAACCGGGACAGCTACCCAACAGACCCAGTACTTC.

The V and J genes are TRBV5-1 and TRBJ1-1; 9 bases line up with TRBD1. The J segment lost 5 bases and the V segment lost 3 bases, leaving 5 bases of the junction unmatched. The germline V gene has CDR1 SGHRS and CDR2 YFSETQ. This CDR3 comprises 14 residues. The CDR3 is CASSSDRGWTEAFF. CDR3 DNA: TGCGCCAGCAGCTCGGACAGGGGTTGGACTGAAGCTTTCTTT.

The chain carries TRBV29-1 and TRBJ1-2; no clear D gene. This CDR3 is 12 amino acids long. With 5 bases removed from V and 0 bases from J, the gap between germline ends came to 7 bases. Looked up from germline, CDR1 is SQVTM and CDR2 is ANQGSEA. The CDR3 spells CSVSQSNYGYTF. The CDR3 bases are TGCAGCGTTTCCCAGTCTAACTATGGCTACACCTTC.

V is TRBV2 and J is TRBJ2-1; 15 bases agree with TRBD2. V lost 6 bases, J lost 0 bases, and 12 bases stayed unmatched. Germline V gene data show CDR1 as SNHLY and CDR2 as FYNNEI. The CDR3 extends over 20 amino acids. CDR3 coding DNA: TGTGCCAGCAGACCGACCGGGACTAGCGGGGGGCCGAGCTCCTACAATGAGCAGTTCTTC. Its translation is CASRPTGTSGGPSSYNEQFF.

V gene TRBV27 combines with J gene TRBJ1-1; 8 bases fit TRBD1. The CDR3 is made up of 15 amino acids. The ends lost 4 bases at V and 1 base at J; junction bases unmatched: 5. The V gene's germline CDR1 is MNHEY and CDR2 SMNVEV (reference sequence). The CDR3 here is CASSYRGMANTEAFF. CDR3 bases: TGTGCCAGCAGTTACAGGGGGATGGCGAACACTGAAGCTTTCTTT.

The CDR3 spells CAWGGPHGNTIYF. In DNA form, the CDR3 reads TGTGCCTGGGGGGGGCCTCACGGAAACACCATATATTTT. The chain is built from TRBV30 and TRBJ1-3; weak D call: TRBD1 (6 bases). CDR3 length: 13 residues. Trimming removed 5 bases from V and 4 bases from J, with 12 bases in between. Germline lookup yields CDR1 GTSNPN and CDR2 SVGIG (reference sequence).

V gene TRBV6-4 combines with J gene TRBJ2-1; D may be TRBD1 (6 bases). The CDR3 is 14 residues long. Germline loops: CDR1 MRHNA, CDR2 SNTAGT. V was cut by 5 bases and J by 7 bases, with 15 bases left in between. This chain's CDR3 is CASSFYQGGNEQFF. The CDR3 coding sequence is TGTGCCAGCAGTTTCTACCAAGGGGGTAATGAGCAGTTCTTC.

The table lists this clone with a few counts. This sequence joins TRBV28 and TRBJ1-2; TRBD1 matches at 7 bases. Germline V gene sequence: CDR1 MDHEN, CDR2 SYDVKM. The CDR3 covers 14 residues. The trim removed 8 bases at V and 8 bases at J, leaving 14 bases unmatched. The CDR3 is CASGISQGHTGYTF. CDR3 DNA: TGTGCCAGCGGTATCTCACAGGGGCATACGGGCTACACCTTC.

V and J are TRBV14 and TRBJ2-7; D remains unclear. This CDR3 is built from 19 residues. V lost 4 bases to trimming and J lost 0 bases, with 25 bases between them. Germline CDR1 reads SGHDN; CDR2 reads FVKESK. CDR3 DNA sequence: TGTGCCAGCAGCCCAAGGCGGCAGAGAAAAATCTCCGACTCCTACGAGCAGTACTTC. Translated: CASSPRRQRKISDSYEQYF.

This chain joins TRBV12-3 or TRBV12-4 and TRBJ2-3; TRBD1 matches 8 bases. V lost 6 bases to trimming and J lost 11 bases; unmatched junction nucleotides: 7. The CDR3 length is 12 residues. The CDR3 sequence is CASSPLDRGQYF. For the CDR3, the DNA is TGTGCCAGCAGCCCACTCGACAGGGGGCAGTATTTT.